The TCR beta chain under discussion was sequenced for a study of shared clonotypes between healthy human individuals. At the level of the study: A donor's plate count was three for CD4 naive and three for CD4 memory; CD8 naive had two and CD8 memory one. Regarding the study as a whole: Rarefaction revealed incomplete sorted-subset sequencing despite large depth.

TCRdb's copy holds only in-frame clones and misses some; the assay was immunoSEQ multiplex PCR. The profile covers over 2 million clones, with 85% to 95% appearing a single time and 0.13% taken by the ten largest. For this clone: Antigen: not known.

The sequencing input was naive CD4+ T cells sorted from blood. Subset meaning: CD45RA+ positively selected. The clonotype originates from a man aged 18 to 35 in good health.

The CDR3 nucleotides read TGTGCCATCAGTGAGCCTAGACGGAGCACAGATACGCAGTATTTT. It encodes CAISEPRRSTDTQYF. The chain recombines TRBV10-3 with TRBJ2-3; unclear D gene. V gave up 2 bases and J gave up 0 bases, with 9 bases separating them. Germline CDR1 ENHRY, CDR2 SYGVKD. The CDR3 extends over 15 amino acids.